Shown below are 26 T cell receptor beta chains from a single sample sequenced in a study of blood T cell repertoires in COVID-19. Method: immunoSEQ multiplex PCR; TCRdb's copy keeps in-frame clones and lacks some. This table holds tens of thousands of clones, 82% found once. The specimen was peripheral blood. The receptors stem from a woman aged 55-69 years with acute or convalescent COVID-19.

The rearrangement joins TRBV12-3 or TRBV12-4 to TRBJ1-1; D gene uncertain. The CDR3 is made up of 13 amino acids. Trimming took 5 bases from V and 3 from J, leaving 10 bases between them. The CDR3 region has the DNA TGTGCCAGCAGTGTAGACGGGGACACTGAAGCTTTCTTT. Its protein is CASSVDGDTEAFF.

The V and J genes are TRBV24-1 and TRBJ2-2; no clear D. Trimming pared 8 bases from V and 2 bases from J, leaving 8 bases between. The germline CDR1 and CDR2 sequences are KGHDR and SFDVKD. CDR3 length: 13 amino acids. The CDR3 region is CATIDNNTGELFF. DNA for the CDR3: TGTGCCACCATAGACAATAACACCGGGGAGCTGTTTTTT.

This clone was seen once. The rearrangement links TRBV7-9 to TRBJ1-2, with 7 positions matching TRBD1. Germline V CDR1 and CDR2: SEHNR, FQNEAQ (reference sequence). Trimming at V came to 6 bases and at J to 7 bases, leaving 8 bases not matched to a gene. The CDR3 runs to 13 residues. The CDR3: CASRKGQGVGYTF. The CDR3, as DNA: TGTGCCAGCAGAAAAGGGCAGGGGGTTGGCTACACCTTC.

This clone was counted a single time. The chain is built from TRBV7-2 and TRBJ2-3, with 8 bases identical to TRBD2. Per germline, CDR1 SGHTA and CDR2 FQGNSA. V was pared by 2 bases and J by 2 bases, with 6 bases of the junction left unmatched. The length of the CDR3 is 16 residues. The CDR3 bases are TGTGCCAGCAGCTTACAGACTAGCGTGAACACAGATACGCAGTATTTT. It codes for CASSLQTSVNTDTQYF.

J is TRBJ1-6 and V is TRBV9; 10 bases fit TRBD1. The CDR3 spans 14 residues. The V gene end was trimmed by 6 bases and the J gene end by 7 bases; junction bases not matched to a gene: 4. CDR1 is SGDLS, CDR2 YYNGEE, per germline. CDR3 bases: TGTGCCAGCAATGGGGGACAGGGGAATTCACCCCTCCACTTT. Its protein product is CASNGGQGNSPLHF.

This sequence joins TRBV21-1 and TRBJ1-2; TRBD1, as called in the table, went unchecked against the DNA. TRBV21-1 is a pseudogene locus. This CDR3 contains 13 residues. CDR3 sequence: CGSEEAGDYGYTF. DNA for the CDR3: TGTGGATCGGAGGAAGCAGGGGACTATGGCTACACCTTC.

V usage is TRBV29-1 and J usage is TRBJ1-1, with TRBD1 matching 8 bases. Germline trimming cut 7 bases from V and 5 bases from J; bases unmatched to any gene: 6. Germline lookup yields CDR1 SQVTM and CDR2 ANQGSEA. The CDR3 sequence is 12 residues long. As DNA, the CDR3 is TGCAGCGGGGTGACAGGGGTGACTGAAGCTTTCTTT. It codes for CSGVTGVTEAFF.

This clone showed up just once. This sequence joins TRBV6-1 and TRBJ1-1, with 9 positions matching TRBD1. The CDR3 spans 12 residues. J gave up 11 bases and V 0 bases, and 1 base lay outside the gene matches. From germline, CDR1 is MNHNS and CDR2 SASEGT. The CDR3 DNA reads TGTGCCAGCAGTGAAGCAGGGACAGGGGCTTTCTTT. It encodes CASSEAGTGAFF.

The rearrangement uses TRBV29-1 and TRBJ1-6; weak D call: TRBD1 (5 bases). Looked up from germline, CDR1 is SQVTM and CDR2 is ANQGSEA. With 7 bases removed from V and 15 bases from J, the gap between germline ends came to 19 bases. The CDR3 has 12 amino acids. For the CDR3, the DNA is TGCAGCGCTATGACAGCGACCCAGGACCTCCACTTT. Residues: CSAMTATQDLHF.

V gene TRBV7-3 combines with J gene TRBJ2-1, with 8 bases that match TRBD1. The V gene's germline CDR1 is SGHTA and CDR2 FQGTGA. The V segment lost 2 bases and the J segment 9 bases; nucleotides outside the gene matches: 9. The CDR3 consists of 15 residues. The CDR3 is CASSLGSGGRGEQFF. CDR3 DNA sequence: TGTGCCAGCAGCTTAGGTTCAGGGGGCCGGGGTGAGCAGTTCTTC.

The chain combines TRBV19 with TRBJ2-1; TRBD2 matches at 7 bases. The germline V gene encodes CDR1 LNHDA and CDR2 SQIVND (reference sequence). The CDR3 spans 15 residues. Here the CDR3 reads CACRGGGGVGNEQFF. The CDR3 DNA reads TGTGCATGCCGGGGTGGCGGGGGAGTTGGAAATGAGCAGTTCTTC.

The genes are TRBV2 and TRBJ2-5, with D maybe TRBD1 (5 bases). V dropped 2 bases and J dropped 11 bases, with 12 bases sitting between them. The CDR3 is made up of 12 amino acids. Germline values: CDR1 SNHLY, CDR2 FYNNEI. CDR3 DNA sequence: TGTGCCAGCAGTGAATTCAGGCAGGGACAGTACTTC. Encoded protein: CASSEFRQGQYF.

The sample holds a few counts of this clone. The rearrangement uses TRBV7-9 and TRBJ1-5; 8 nucleotides line up with TRBD1. This CDR3 region has 16 residues. The germline V gene has CDR1 SEHNR and CDR2 FQNEAQ (reference sequence). The junction had 8 bases not matched to a gene; V was cut back by 5 bases and J by 2 bases. CDR3 nucleotides: TGTGCCAGCAGCCGCGCGGGACAGGTTGGCAATCAGCCCCAGCATTTT. Translated, it gives CASSRAGQVGNQPQHF.

The chain carries TRBV18 and TRBJ2-7, with a weak D call TRBD1 (5 bases). This CDR3 is built from 14 residues. V dropped 4 bases and J dropped 7 bases, with 17 bases sitting between them. Per the germline V gene, CDR1 is KGHSH and CDR2 is LQKENI. The DNA of the CDR3 is TGTGCCAGCTCACGTCGGGCAGGGCTGGGAGAGCAGTACTTC. It is translated as CASSRRAGLGEQYF.

The gene calls are TRBV7-9 and TRBJ2-2; TRBD1 matches 9 bases. CDR1 is SEHNR and CDR2 is FQNEAQ in the germline V gene (reference sequence). J was trimmed by 4 bases and V by 2 bases; bases with no gene match: 5. The CDR3 totals 16 residues. CDR3 in amino acids: CASSLRGQGGTGELFF. For the CDR3, the DNA is TGTGCCAGCAGCTTAAGGGGACAGGGAGGCACCGGGGAGCTGTTTTTT.

This clone was detected only once. The rearrangement uses TRBV6-2 or TRBV6-3 and TRBJ1-5; D call uncertain. The CDR3 is 14 residues long. Germline CDR1 is MNHEY and CDR2 is SVGEGT. V was clipped by 1 base and J by 6 bases, with 10 bases between them. The CDR3 loop reads CASSYLVYRQPQHF. Written as DNA, the CDR3 is TGTGCCAGCAGTTACTTAGTCTATCGTCAGCCCCAGCATTTT.

This sequence joins TRBV5-1 and TRBJ2-7; the match to TRBD1 covers 9 bases. The CDR3 has 18 residues. The V and J ends lost 4 bases and 4 bases, in that order; junction bases with no gene match: 18. Germline V gene lookup returns CDR1 SGHRS and CDR2 YFSETQ. The CDR3 sequence: CASSRTGTGTQKRYEQYF. CDR3 bases: TGCGCCAGCAGCAGAACCGGGACAGGGACCCAAAAAAGATACGAGCAGTACTTC.

The chain couples TRBV15 to TRBJ2-3; 8 nucleotides align to TRBD2. The trim removed 6 bases at V and 5 bases at J, leaving 13 bases unmatched. Germline CDR1 reads LNHNV; CDR2 reads YYDKDF (reference sequence). The CDR3 contains 16 residues. This CDR3 reads CATRGGGAGGGDTQYF. The CDR3 region has the DNA TGTGCCACCAGAGGGGGAGGCGCGGGAGGAGGAGATACGCAGTATTTT.

The chain recombines TRBV11-1 with TRBJ2-6; the D gene is possibly TRBD2 (6 bases). The CDR3 extends over 16 amino acids. The germline CDR1 and CDR2 sequences are SGHAT and FQDESV (reference sequence). V was shortened by 6 bases and J by 0 bases, with 12 bases between the two germline ends. The DNA of the CDR3 is TGTGCCAGCAGTATCGGGGGACGCTCTGGGGCCAACGTCCTGACTTTC. This encodes CASSIGGRSGANVLTF. The whole variable domain, filled in from reference TRBV11-1 and TRBJ2-6, reads EAEVAQSPRYKITEKSQAVAFWCDPISGHATLYWYRQILGQGPELLVQFQDESVVDDSQLPKDRFSAERLKGVDSTLKIQPAELGDSAMYLCASSIGGRSGANVLTFGAGSRLTVL.

This chain links TRBV5-1 with TRBJ2-3, with 9 bases matching TRBD2. The CDR3 sequence is 16 residues long. Germline CDR1 is SGHRS and CDR2 is YFSETQ. Trimming at V came to 0 bases and at J to 3 bases, leaving 5 bases not matched to a gene. CDR3 region: CASSLEASGATDTQYF. In DNA, the CDR3 is TGCGCCAGCAGCTTGGAAGCTAGCGGGGCTACAGATACGCAGTATTTT.

The V gene is TRBV6-5, the J gene TRBJ1-1; D uncertain. Germline-derived CDR1 and CDR2 are MNHEY and SVGAGI. The germline V and J ends were trimmed by 2 bases and 7 bases, with 11 bases remaining between them. This CDR3 spans 13 amino acids. In DNA form, the CDR3 reads TGTGCCAGCAGTTACCTCCGGAGAGGTGAAGCTTTCTTT. Translating it yields CASSYLRRGEAFF.

V usage is TRBV6-1 and J usage is TRBJ2-4; TRBD2 is a possible D gene (5 bases). Germline assignment: CDR1 MNHNS and CDR2 SASEGT. Deletions cut 1 base from V and 11 bases from J, with 15 bases between. The CDR3 sequence is 14 residues long. The CDR3 DNA reads as TGTGCCAGCAGTGAAGGGTCGGCTAGCTGGGTTCAGTACTTC. Protein product: CASSEGSASWVQYF.

The rearrangement links TRBV10-3 to TRBJ2-6, with 10 bases aligning to TRBD2. CDR3 length equals 19 residues. Losses at the gene ends were 3 bases for V and 0 bases for J; bases not matched to a gene: 8. Germline-derived CDR1 and CDR2 are ENHRY and SYGVKD. CDR3 DNA sequence: TGTGCCATCAGTGATATAGCGGGGGGCCTCCGCTCTGGGGCCAACGTCCTGACTTTC. Protein sequence: CAISDIAGGLRSGANVLTF.

The chain combines TRBV2 with TRBJ2-2, with TRBD2 identical over 8 bases. The germline V gene encodes CDR1 SNHLY and CDR2 FYNNEI. J was trimmed by 4 bases and V by 7 bases; bases with no gene match: 8. The CDR3 loop spans 15 amino acids. CDR3 nucleotides: TGTGCCAGCAAAGGTGACGGGGGGGCCACCGGGGAGCTGTTTTTT. Protein sequence: CASKGDGGATGELFF.

The chain couples TRBV5-4 to TRBJ2-3; 9 nucleotides line up with TRBD2. The germline V gene encodes CDR1 SGHNT and CDR2 YYREEE (reference sequence). Trimming at V came to 4 bases and at J to 1 base, leaving 13 bases not matched to a gene. The CDR3 loop spans 18 amino acids. CDR3 amino acids: CASSGERAAGGRTDTQYF. The CDR3 nucleotides read TGTGCCAGCAGCGGTGAAAGGGCAGCGGGGGGCCGCACAGATACGCAGTATTTT.

The chain uses TRBV30 and TRBJ1-2, with TRBD1 as a possible D gene (6 bases). CDR3 length equals 13 residues. The V gene's germline CDR1 is GTSNPN and CDR2 SVGIG (reference sequence). Trimming cost V 4 bases and J 11 bases, with 20 bases left between them. The CDR3 region has the DNA TGTGCCTGGAACTCGGACAGACTTCCTTTATACACCTTC. Translated: CAWNSDRLPLYTF.